The 21 T cell receptor beta chains in this list originate from one sample, sequenced in a study of T cell changes during pregnancy in multiple sclerosis. Repertoires were generated with immunoSEQ multiplex PCR, while TCRdb's copy carries only in-frame clones and drops some. The sample yields tens of thousands of clones, approximately 94% seen once. This specimen was peripheral blood, taken in the third trimester of pregnancy. Receptors originate from a female donor with multiple sclerosis, enrolled in a pregnancy study.

Here the CDR3 DNA reads TGCGCCAGCAGCCAAGAGGGGGGTCGAAATCAGCCCCAGCATTTT. This translates into CASSQEGGRNQPQHF. V is TRBV4-1 and J is TRBJ1-5, with D possibly matching TRBD1 (5 bases). The germline CDR1 and CDR2 sequences are MGHRA and YSYEKL. CDR3 length: 15 residues. V lost 0 bases and J lost 4, with 10 bases in between.

The rearrangement links TRBV5-4 to TRBJ1-2; no reliable D call. The CDR3 is 12 residues long. Germline V gives CDR1 SGHNT, CDR2 YYREEE (reference sequence). Trimming cost V 2 bases and J 7 bases, with 9 bases left between them. CDR3 nucleotides: TGTGCCAGCAGCTTAGGAGGCTCTGGCTACACCTTC. It translates to CASSLGGSGYTF.

V is TRBV5-1 and J is TRBJ2-7, with 12 bases identical to TRBD1. The germline V gene has CDR1 SGHRS and CDR2 YFSETQ. The CDR3 is made up of 17 amino acids. The J segment lost 5 bases and the V segment lost 4 bases, leaving 13 bases of the junction unmatched. The CDR3 nucleotides read TGCGCCAGCAGCCCGGTGAATCCGGGACAGGGGGCCCACGAGCAGTACTTC. This sequence encodes CASSPVNPGQGAHEQYF.

The rearrangement links TRBV6-4 to TRBJ1-6; 8 bases are shared with TRBD1. This CDR3 is built from 16 residues. Trimming cost V 0 bases and J 6 bases; bases outside gene matches: 4. Germline V lookup: CDR1 MRHNA, CDR2 SNTAGT. The CDR3 DNA is TGTGCCAGCAGTGACTCGGTCGGACAGGGTAATTCACCCCTCCACTTT. This encodes CASSDSVGQGNSPLHF.

This chain uses TRBV4-3 with TRBJ2-7, with D maybe TRBD2 (6 bases). Trimming cost V 0 bases and J 5 bases, with 14 bases left between them. Germline V CDR1 and CDR2: LGHNA, YSLEER. CDR3 length: 15 amino acids. CDR3 residues: CASSQERQGGHEQYF. The CDR3 DNA sequence: TGCGCCAGCAGCCAAGAACGGCAGGGAGGCCACGAGCAGTACTTC.

V is TRBV7-9 and J is TRBJ2-1, with D unresolved. The V and J ends lost 3 bases and 8 bases respectively, with 8 bases between them. There are 12 residues in the CDR3. Germline V CDR1 and CDR2: SEHNR, FQNEAQ (reference sequence). DNA of the CDR3: TGTGCCAGCAGCTTTTTCGGGTATGAGCAGTTCTTC. It is translated as CASSFFGYEQFF. The whole variable domain, remainder taken from reference TRBV7-9 and TRBJ2-1, is DTGVSQNPRHKITKRGQNVTFRCDPISEHNRLYWYRQTLGQGPEFLTYFQNEAQLEKSRLLSDRFSAERPKGSFSTLEIQRTEQGDSAMYLCASSFFGYEQFFGPGTRLTVL.

This clone was seen only once. V usage is TRBV7-8 and J usage is TRBJ2-7; a weak D match, TRBD1 (5 bases). The V gene lost 5 bases and the J gene lost 3 bases, with 17 bases spanning the gap. Germline CDR1 reads SGHVS; CDR2 reads FQNEAQ. The CDR3 is made up of 15 amino acids. The CDR3 coding sequence is TGTGCCAGCAGCCCCCCGAGCAGGGCCCACTACGAGCAGTACTTC. It specifies CASSPPSRAHYEQYF.

The rearrangement links TRBV27 to TRBJ2-3; TRBD1 matches 7 bases. Germline V gives CDR1 MNHEY, CDR2 SMNVEV (reference sequence). This CDR3 contains 15 residues. V was pared by 3 bases and J by 4 bases, with 7 bases of the junction left unmatched. CDR3 amino acids: CASSFGRGLADTQYF. CDR3 bases: TGTGCCAGCAGTTTCGGCAGGGGGTTGGCAGATACGCAGTATTTT.

The chain combines TRBV15 with TRBJ2-3; 11 bases match TRBD2. Germline assignment: CDR1 LNHNV and CDR2 YYDKDF (reference sequence). There are 16 residues in the CDR3. After removal of 5 bases from V and 1 base from J, the junction contained 5 bases not matched to a gene. CDR3 DNA sequence: TGTGCCACCAGCCGGGGACTAGCGGCGGGCACAGATACGCAGTATTTT. This gives the protein CATSRGLAAGTDTQYF.

The J gene is TRBJ1-1, the V gene TRBV6-5; a possible D gene is TRBD1 (6 bases). This CDR3 is built from 15 residues. CDR1 MNHEY and CDR2 SVGAGI come from the germline V gene. Between the trimmed V and J ends, which lost 6 bases and 0 bases, there was a span of 14 bases. The CDR3 is CASSTRGAMNTEAFF. CDR3 nucleotides: TGTGCCAGCAGCACCCGGGGGGCAATGAACACTGAAGCTTTCTTT.

The gene calls are TRBV27 and TRBJ2-2, with 8 bases lining up with TRBD1. Losses at the gene ends were 1 base for V and 5 bases for J; bases not matched to a gene: 3. The germline gives CDR1 MNHEY, CDR2 SMNVEV (reference sequence). This CDR3 is built from 15 residues. The CDR3 DNA reads TGTGCCAGCAGTTTATTGGACAGGGAGACCGGGGAGCTGTTTTTT. It is translated as CASSLLDRETGELFF.

The V gene is TRBV7-3, the J gene TRBJ2-7; 8 positions match TRBD1. Germline CDR1 is SGHTA and CDR2 is FQGTGA. V lost 5 bases and J lost 6; bases outside the gene matches: 15. The CDR3 is made up of 16 amino acids. The CDR3 DNA reads as TGTGCCAGCAGCCTCTCCGGGACAGGACTTCTAGGCGAGCAGTACTTC. Protein product: CASSLSGTGLLGEQYF.

CDR3 residues: CASRPGTGPNQPQHF. CDR3 nucleotides: TGCGCCAGCAGACCCGGGACAGGCCCGAATCAGCCCCAGCATTTT. The genes are TRBV4-1 and TRBJ1-5; 8 nucleotides agree with TRBD1. With 6 bases clipped from V and 4 bases from J, the junction kept 8 bases outside the gene matches. CDR1 is MGHRA, CDR2 YSYEKL, per germline. This CDR3 has 15 amino acids.

The J gene is TRBJ1-1, the V gene TRBV21-1. TRBV21-1 is deemed a pseudogene. This CDR3 has 15 residues. CDR3 nucleotides: TGTGCCAGCAGCAAAGGGGTCCGGAGGAACACTGAAGCTTTCTTT. It is translated as CASSKGVRRNTEAFF.

The gene calls are TRBV5-6 and TRBJ1-1, with D unclear. Germline CDR1 reads SGHDT; CDR2 reads YYEEEE. This CDR3 spans 15 amino acids. V gave up 1 base and J gave up 1 base, with 11 bases separating them. In DNA form, the CDR3 reads TGTGCCAGCAGCTTGTATGCGGCAGCGAACACTGAAGCTTTCTTT. The encoded protein is CASSLYAAANTEAFF.

In its sample, this clone was seen once. This chain joins TRBV5-4 and TRBJ1-1, with TRBD1 as a possible D gene (6 bases). The CDR3 runs to 15 residues. Trimming took off 0 bases at V and 3 bases at J, with 12 bases between the two ends. CDR1 and CDR2 from the germline V gene are SGHNT and YYREEE (reference sequence). CDR3 coding DNA: TGTGCCAGCAGCTTGGAATCAGGGGCCCACACTGAAGCTTTCTTT. Translation gives CASSLESGAHTEAFF.

The chain combines TRBV20-1 with TRBJ1-2; D ambiguous. Germline V gives CDR1 DFQATT, CDR2 SNEGSKA (reference sequence). CDR3 length: 10 amino acids. Trimming pared 7 bases from V and 6 bases from J, leaving 9 bases between. The CDR3 sequence: CSVQIDGYTF. In nucleotides, the CDR3 is TGCAGTGTGCAGATCGATGGCTACACCTTC.

This clone was observed a single time. The chain combines TRBV4-3 with TRBJ2-7; TRBD1 is a possible D gene (6 bases). Trimming cost V 2 bases and J 5 bases, with 19 bases left between them. This CDR3 contains 16 residues. Per the germline V gene, CDR1 is LGHNA and CDR2 is YSLEER. The CDR3 is CASSQSVAGARDEQYF. CDR3 bases: TGCGCCAGCAGCCAATCGGTGGCAGGGGCAAGGGACGAGCAGTACTTC.

The chain links TRBV11-2 to TRBJ1-4; 10 bases map to TRBD1. This CDR3 is built from 17 residues. V shed 4 bases and J 4 bases; nucleotides not matched to a gene: 9. Germline V gene sequence: CDR1 SGHAT, CDR2 FQNNGV. CDR3 region: CASSSWARDRGNEKLFF. CDR3 coding DNA: TGTGCCAGCAGCTCCTGGGCCCGGGACAGGGGTAATGAAAAACTGTTTTTT.

This clone was counted a single time. The chain joins TRBV14 to TRBJ1-2, with TRBD1 identical over 12 bases. CDR1 and CDR2 from the germline V gene are SGHDN and FVKESK. The junction had 4 bases not matched to a gene; V was cut back by 3 bases and J by 2 bases. The CDR3 consists of 16 residues. The CDR3 nucleotides read TGTGCCAGCAGCCAGACCGGGACAGGGGGCAACTATGGCTACACCTTC. The encoded protein is CASSQTGTGGNYGYTF. Together with reference TRBV14 and TRBJ1-2, the CDR3 gives the full variable domain: EAGVTQFPSHSVIEKGQTVTLRCDPISGHDNLYWYRRVMGKEIKFLLHFVKESKQDESGMPNNRFLAERTGGTYSTLKVQPAELEDSGVYFCASSQTGTGGNYGYTFGSGTRLTVV.

The chain links TRBV25-1 to TRBJ1-1, with D possibly matching TRBD1 (5 bases). The CDR3 extends over 16 amino acids. Deletions cut 4 bases from V and 2 bases from J, with 17 bases between. Germline values: CDR1 MGHDK, CDR2 SYGVNS. The CDR3 spells CASSVHAGLGNTEAFF. The CDR3 region has the DNA TGTGCCAGCAGTGTTCATGCAGGGCTGGGAAACACTGAAGCTTTCTTT.